The 9 T cell receptor beta chains below come from one sample, sequenced in a study of T cell repertoires in cytomegalovirus infection. A single record per CDR3 protein comes from TCRdb applying MiXCR to the reads. The repertoire consists of about 600,000 distinct CDR3 sequences, with around 24% occurring once and the leading ten covering roughly 8%. Sequencing input: CD8+ T cells from PBMCs. These receptors were taken from a human donor in good health (CMV status not recorded). Some clones in this sample may be carry-over from other donors' samples.

There are a few counts of this clonotype. The DNA for the CDR3 is TGTGCCAGCAACAAGGGGGCAGCAAATGAAAAACTGTTTTTT. Translation gives CASNKGAANEKLFF. The V and J genes are TRBV28 and TRBJ1-4; 7 bases agree with TRBD1. Germline V lookup: CDR1 MDHEN, CDR2 SYDVKM. The V segment lost 7 bases and the J segment 5 bases; nucleotides outside the gene matches: 7. CDR3 length equals 14 residues.

CDR3 nucleotides: TGTGCCAGCAGTGAATATGACAGCCACGAGCAGTACTTC. It is translated as CASSEYDSHEQYF. The rearrangement joins TRBV25-1 to TRBJ2-7, with D tentatively TRBD1 (5 bases). V was shortened by 0 bases and J by 5 bases, with 8 bases between the two germline ends. This CDR3 spans 13 amino acids. The V gene's germline CDR1 is MGHDK and CDR2 SYGVNS.

This clonotype was recorded a few times. This chain uses TRBV6-1 with TRBJ2-5, with D hard to call. The CDR3 covers 10 residues. V was trimmed by 7 bases and J by 4 bases, leaving 4 bases between them. CDR1 and CDR2 from the germline V gene are MNHNS and SASEGT. The CDR3 spells CASKVETQYF. The CDR3 DNA sequence: TGTGCCAGCAAGGTAGAGACCCAGTACTTC.

The chain couples TRBV5-6 to TRBJ2-3, with TRBD1 as a possible D gene (5 bases). V was clipped by 3 bases and J by 2 bases, with 10 bases between them. The germline V gene encodes CDR1 SGHDT and CDR2 YYEEEE. The CDR3 is 14 amino acids. The CDR3 loop is CASSWGRLTDTQYF. The CDR3 nucleotides are TGTGCCAGCAGCTGGGGCAGACTCACAGATACGCAGTATTTT. Complete variable domain (other parts from reference TRBV5-6 and TRBJ2-3): DAGVTQSPTHLIKTRGQQVTLRCSPKSGHDTVSWYQQALGQGPQFIFQYYEEEERQRGNFPDRFSGHQFPNYSSELNVNALLLGDSALYLCASSWGRLTDTQYFGPGTRLTVL.

This clonotype was counted between two and nine times. The gene calls are TRBV19 and TRBJ2-1; D perhaps matches TRBD2 (6 bases). CDR1 is LNHDA and CDR2 is SQIVND in the germline V gene (reference sequence). V was cut by 8 bases and J by 5 bases, with 13 bases left in between. This CDR3 is 13 amino acids long. The DNA of the CDR3 is TGTGCCAGTGGGGGGTACGGAAACAATGAGCAGTTCTTC. This translates into CASGGYGNNEQFF.

This clonotype was observed once. Given a much more abundant clone one base away, this may be a read error. The chain is built from TRBV12-3 or TRBV12-4 and TRBJ1-3; no firm D call. The CDR3 loop spans 17 amino acids. The CDR3 spells CANSFSGSHYSGNTIYF. The CDR3 DNA follows: TGTGCCAACAGTTTTTCTGGCAGTCACTACTCTGGAAACACCATATATTTT.

This clonotype has a count of ten or more. The chain combines TRBV7-3 with TRBJ2-2; D is perhaps TRBD1 (6 bases). Deletions cut 5 bases from V and 0 bases from J, with 10 bases between. This CDR3 comprises 15 residues. The germline V gene has CDR1 SGHTA and CDR2 FQGTGA. CDR3 region: CASSRDITNTGELFF. CDR3 nucleotide sequence: TGTGCCAGCAGCCGGGACATAACGAACACCGGGGAGCTGTTTTTT.

This clonotype was seen once. A single base separates this from a much larger clone, so it may be a read error. This chain uses TRBV6-2 or TRBV6-3 with TRBJ1-1; D uncertain. Germline V gene sequence: CDR1 MNHEY, CDR2 SVGEGT. The length of the CDR3 is 14 residues. With 7 bases removed from V and 1 base from J, the gap between germline ends came to 13 bases. The CDR3 DNA reads TGTGCCAGCAACCACAACGGGCCGAACACTGAAGCTTTCTTT. Residues: CASNHNGPNTEAFF.

There are many counts of this clonotype. The chain uses TRBV7-6 and TRBJ1-2; possibly TRBD1 for D (5 bases). CDR3 length: 15 amino acids. CDR1 SGHVS and CDR2 FNYEAQ come from the germline V gene. Trimming removed 2 bases from V and 5 bases from J, with 15 bases in between. This CDR3 is CASSLSWGSGYGYTF. The CDR3 coding sequence is TGTGCCAGCAGCTTATCCTGGGGATCAGGGTATGGCTACACCTTC.